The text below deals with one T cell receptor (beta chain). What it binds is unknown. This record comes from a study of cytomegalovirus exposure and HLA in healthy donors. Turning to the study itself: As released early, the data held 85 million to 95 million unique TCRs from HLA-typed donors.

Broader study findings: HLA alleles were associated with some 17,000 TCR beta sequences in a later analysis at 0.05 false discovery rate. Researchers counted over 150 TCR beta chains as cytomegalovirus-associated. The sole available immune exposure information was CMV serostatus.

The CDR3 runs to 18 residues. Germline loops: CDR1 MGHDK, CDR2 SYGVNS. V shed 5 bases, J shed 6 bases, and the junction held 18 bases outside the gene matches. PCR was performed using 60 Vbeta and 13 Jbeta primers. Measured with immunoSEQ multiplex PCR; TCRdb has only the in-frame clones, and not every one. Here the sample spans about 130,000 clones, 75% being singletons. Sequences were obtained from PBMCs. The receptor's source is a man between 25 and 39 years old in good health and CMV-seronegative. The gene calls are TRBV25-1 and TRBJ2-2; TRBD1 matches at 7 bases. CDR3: CASSLSGTVYSGAGELFF. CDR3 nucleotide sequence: TGTGCCAGCAGTCTATCCGGGACAGTTTACTCGGGCGCCGGGGAGCTGTTTTTT.